Below, 27 T cell receptor beta chains from the same sample are listed, as sequenced in a study of blood T cell repertoires in COVID-19. Method: immunoSEQ multiplex PCR; TCRdb's copy keeps in-frame clones and lacks some. The repertoire holds about 200,000 clones, with 84% as singletons. The specimen was peripheral blood. These receptors were obtained from a human donor in a cohort sampled during active COVID-19.

This sequence joins TRBV3-1 (or the pseudogene TRBV3-2) and TRBJ1-4; TRBD1 might be the D (5 bases). Germline CDR1 LGHDT, CDR2 YNNKEL (reference sequence). The CDR3 loop spans 12 amino acids. V was trimmed by 3 bases and J by 11 bases, leaving 10 bases between them. The CDR3 bases are TGTGCCAGCAGCCAGCTTGACAGCAAACTGTTTTTT. This sequence encodes CASSQLDSKLFF.

This chain joins TRBV15 and TRBJ1-3, with D maybe TRBD1 (5 bases). The V gene lost 8 bases and the J gene lost 0 bases, with 17 bases spanning the gap. The germline gives CDR1 LNHNV, CDR2 YYDKDF (reference sequence). The CDR3 length is 16 residues. The CDR3 spells CATLGGPAFSGNTIYF. The CDR3 nucleotides read TGTGCCACCCTCGGGGGTCCCGCCTTCTCTGGAAACACCATATATTTT.

V gene TRBV6-4 combines with J gene TRBJ2-6; tentative D call: TRBD1 (6 bases). The CDR3 length is 13 residues. Germline values: CDR1 MRHNA, CDR2 SNTAGT. The V end lost 4 bases, the J end lost 16 bases, and 17 bases lay between the germline ends. DNA of the CDR3: TGTGCCAGCAGTGCCAGGACAGACTCAAGACTGACTTTC. This codes for CASSARTDSRLTF.

The V and J genes are TRBV9 and TRBJ2-2, with TRBD2 matching 8 bases. The germline CDR1 and CDR2 sequences are SGDLS and YYNGEE. This CDR3 contains 15 residues. The V and J ends lost 4 bases and 6 bases, in that order; junction bases with no gene match: 8. The CDR3 DNA follows: TGTGCCAGCAGCACCGGACTAGCTCCCCCCGGGGAGCTGTTTTTT. It is translated as CASSTGLAPPGELFF.

This rearrangement joins TRBV13 to TRBJ2-3, with a tentative D call TRBD2 (7 bases). Germline V gives CDR1 PRHDT, CDR2 FYEKMQ (reference sequence). CDR3 size: 14 residues. V was cut by 3 bases and J by 5 bases, with 12 bases left in between. DNA of the CDR3: TGTGCCAGCAGCTTTACGGGGGGCGGAGATACGCAGTATTTT. As protein: CASSFTGGGDTQYF.

The V call is TRBV3-1 (or the pseudogene TRBV3-2), the J call TRBJ2-2, with D tentatively TRBD1 (5 bases). The V end lost 3 bases, the J end lost 4 bases, and 9 bases lay between the germline ends. Germline CDR1 reads LGHDT; CDR2 reads YNNKEL (reference sequence). This CDR3 has 14 residues. CDR3 sequence: CASSQYQGTGELFF. The CDR3 DNA reads TGTGCCAGCAGCCAGTACCAGGGCACCGGGGAGCTGTTTTTT.

The chain couples TRBV5-4 to TRBJ2-5; 16 bases align to TRBD2. CDR1 is SGHNT and CDR2 is YYREEE in the germline V gene (reference sequence). This CDR3 spans 17 amino acids. With V trimmed by 4 bases and J by 5 bases, 8 bases remained unmatched. Here the CDR3 DNA reads TGTGCCAGCAGCCCGGCGGGACTAGCGGGGGGGGATGAGACCCAGTACTTC. Amino acid sequence: CASSPAGLAGGDETQYF. Variable domain in full (rest from reference TRBV5-4 and TRBJ2-5): ETGVTQSPTHLIKTRGQQVTLRCSSQSGHNTVSWYQQALGQGPQFIFQYYREEENGRGNFPPRFSGLQFPNYSSELNVNALELDDSALYLCASSPAGLAGGDETQYFGPGTRLLVL.

A few counts support this clone. The rearrangement links TRBV6-5 to TRBJ1-4; possible D gene TRBD1, 6 bases. There are 16 residues in the CDR3. Germline V gene sequence: CDR1 MNHEY, CDR2 SVGAGI. V was shortened by 0 bases and J by 2 bases, with 10 bases between the two germline ends. CDR3 in amino acids: CASSYSSQGTNEKLFF. CDR3 nucleotides: TGTGCCAGCAGTTACTCCTCTCAGGGGACTAATGAAAAACTGTTTTTT.

The gene calls are TRBV27 and TRBJ2-7, with no clear D. V dropped 0 bases and J dropped 5 bases, with 14 bases sitting between them. This CDR3 has 15 amino acids. CDR1 MNHEY and CDR2 SMNVEV come from the germline V gene (reference sequence). As DNA, the CDR3 is TGTGCCAGCAGTTTATCTCTATATCGACGGGACGAGCAGTACTTC. Translation gives CASSLSLYRRDEQYF.

The chain combines TRBV20-1 with TRBJ1-6; D unresolved. Trimming cost V 3 bases and J 11 bases, with 17 bases left between them. Per the germline V gene, CDR1 is DFQATT and CDR2 is SNEGSKA (reference sequence). This CDR3 spans 14 amino acids. CDR3 coding DNA: TGCAGTGCTAGTGAGGGCCAGACCCCTGCACCCCTCCACTTT. The encoded protein is CSASEGQTPAPLHF.

The V and J genes are TRBV7-8 and TRBJ1-4, with D possibly matching TRBD1 (6 bases). Germline CDR1 is SGHVS and CDR2 is FQNEAQ. CDR3 length: 14 residues. V was trimmed by 4 bases and J by 8 bases, leaving 14 bases between them. CDR3 in amino acids: CASSSYREGEKLFF. CDR3 nucleotide sequence: TGTGCCAGCAGCTCCTACAGGGAAGGGGAAAAACTGTTTTTT.

The chain combines TRBV2 with TRBJ1-2; the D is unclear. V was clipped by 8 bases and J by 3 bases, with 7 bases between them. The germline V gene encodes CDR1 SNHLY and CDR2 FYNNEI. This CDR3 region has 11 residues. The CDR3 is CASSFYYGYTF. The CDR3, as DNA: TGTGCCAGCTCGTTTTACTATGGCTACACCTTC.

The chain is built from TRBV6-2 or TRBV6-3 and TRBJ2-1; tentative D call: TRBD2 (6 bases). CDR1 is MNHEY, CDR2 SVGEGT, per germline. V gave up 5 bases and J gave up 0 bases, with 14 bases separating them. This CDR3 has 16 residues. The CDR3 nucleotides are TGTGCCAGCAGTCAGGGACTTCCCCCCTCCTACAATGAGCAGTTCTTC. Its protein is CASSQGLPPSYNEQFF.

This chain joins TRBV5-1 and TRBJ2-7, with TRBD1 matching over 12 bases. Germline loops: CDR1 SGHRS, CDR2 YFSETQ. The CDR3 is 14 residues long. Trimming at V came to 3 bases and at J to 6 bases, leaving 4 bases not matched to a gene. The CDR3 reads CASSSGQGAREQYF. The DNA for the CDR3 is TGCGCCAGCAGCTCGGGACAGGGGGCTCGCGAGCAGTACTTC. The variable domain in full, completed from reference TRBV5-1 and TRBJ2-7, reads KAGVTQTPRYLIKTRGQQVTLSCSPISGHRSVSWYQQTPGQGLQFLFEYFSETQRNKGNFPGRFSGRQFSNSRSEMNVSTLELGDSALYLCASSSGQGAREQYFGPGTRLTVT.

The chain couples TRBV5-1 to TRBJ2-7; weak D call: TRBD1 (7 bases). CDR3 length: 15 residues. CDR1 and CDR2 (germline): SGHRS, YFSETQ. Trimming took off 1 base at V and 4 bases at J, with 15 bases between the two ends. The CDR3 sequence is CASSLSLQGGYEQYF. CDR3 coding DNA: TGCGCCAGCAGCTTGAGTCTGCAGGGGGGTTACGAGCAGTACTTC.

The chain employs TRBV2 and TRBJ1-1; D is unresolved. CDR3 length: 13 residues. Germline values: CDR1 SNHLY, CDR2 FYNNEI. V shed 2 bases and J shed 2 bases, with 6 bases lying between them. CDR3: CASSELENTEAFF. CDR3 nucleotide sequence: TGTGCCAGCAGTGAATTAGAAAACACTGAAGCTTTCTTT.

The sample holds one count of this clone. This chain joins TRBV5-4 and TRBJ2-2, with TRBD2 matching over 9 bases. J gave up 1 base and V 4 bases, and 5 bases lay outside the gene matches. Germline assignment: CDR1 SGHNT and CDR2 YYREEE (reference sequence). The CDR3 runs to 16 residues. The CDR3 DNA sequence: TGTGCCAGCAGCGGGGCGGGAGGGCTGAACACCGGGGAGCTGTTTTTT. It encodes CASSGAGGLNTGELFF. The whole variable domain, remainder taken from reference TRBV5-4 and TRBJ2-2, is ETGVTQSPTHLIKTRGQQVTLRCSSQSGHNTVSWYQQALGQGPQFIFQYYREEENGRGNFPPRFSGLQFPNYSSELNVNALELDDSALYLCASSGAGGLNTGELFFGEGSRLTVL.

This chain connects TRBV20-1 to TRBJ2-3; 14 bases agree with TRBD2. J was trimmed by 6 bases and V by 3 bases; bases with no gene match: 11. CDR1 and CDR2 (germline): DFQATT, SNEGSKA (reference sequence). CDR3 size: 17 residues. The CDR3 bases are TGCAGTGCTAGTCATGGGACTAGCGGGAGTCGCAGGGATACGCAGTATTTT. This encodes CSASHGTSGSRRDTQYF.

The chain carries TRBV3-1 (or the pseudogene TRBV3-2) and TRBJ2-1, with 8 bases that match TRBD1. The CDR3 covers 16 residues. The trim removed 3 bases at V and 6 bases at J, leaving 10 bases unmatched. The germline gives CDR1 LGHDT, CDR2 YNNKEL (reference sequence). The CDR3 here is CASSHGQGALPNEQFF. The CDR3 DNA reads TGTGCCAGCAGCCACGGTCAGGGGGCTCTCCCCAATGAGCAGTTCTTC.

V is TRBV2 and J is TRBJ1-2; 8 positions match TRBD1. CDR3 length equals 14 residues. The J segment lost 1 base and the V segment lost 6 bases, leaving 4 bases of the junction unmatched. The germline CDR1 and CDR2 sequences are SNHLY and FYNNEI. The CDR3 bases are TGTGCCAGCAGGACAGGGGATAATAACTATGGCTACACCTTC. It is translated as CASRTGDNNYGYTF.

The J gene is TRBJ1-1, the V gene TRBV10-3, with 8 bases aligning to TRBD1. CDR1 ENHRY and CDR2 SYGVKD come from the germline V gene. The CDR3 is 13 residues long. V was clipped by 8 bases and J by 1 base; unmatched bases: 3. The CDR3 DNA follows: TGTGCCATCGGCGACAGGGGGAACACTGAAGCTTTCTTT. Its translation: CAIGDRGNTEAFF.

The chain couples TRBV19 to TRBJ1-4; D is unresolved. CDR1 is LNHDA, CDR2 SQIVND, per germline (reference sequence). V was cut by 4 bases and J by 0 bases, with 9 bases left in between. The CDR3 runs to 15 residues. The CDR3 is CASSNTDATNEKLFF. In DNA form, the CDR3 reads TGTGCCAGTAGTAACACAGATGCAACTAATGAAAAACTGTTTTTT.

The V call is TRBV6-5, the J call TRBJ1-1; 7 nucleotides line up with TRBD1. Germline assignment: CDR1 MNHEY and CDR2 SVGAGI. CDR3 length: 15 amino acids. Losses at the gene ends were 7 bases for V and 1 base for J; bases not matched to a gene: 9. Here the CDR3 DNA reads TGTGCCAGCAAAAGGTGGCCAGGGGGGAACACTGAAGCTTTCTTT. This translates into CASKRWPGGNTEAFF.

The chain uses TRBV6-6 and TRBJ2-2; 11 bases fit TRBD2. V dropped 5 bases and J dropped 8; count of bases not matched to a gene: 7. CDR1 and CDR2 (germline): MNHNY, SVGAGI (reference sequence). This CDR3 region has 15 residues. CDR3 amino acids: CASSNRLAGSGELFF. CDR3 in DNA: TGTGCCAGCAGTAACCGACTAGCGGGATCTGGGGAGCTGTTTTTT.

This chain links TRBV5-6 with TRBJ1-2; TRBD1 matches at 8 bases. V lost 4 bases and J lost 5; bases outside the gene matches: 4. Germline V gene sequence: CDR1 SGHDT, CDR2 YYEEEE. The CDR3 has 13 residues. DNA of the CDR3: TGTGCCAGCAGCCAACAGGGGGGGTATGGCTACACCTTC. This translates into CASSQQGGYGYTF.

The chain has TRBV27 and TRBJ1-1; D uncertain. Germline V gives CDR1 MNHEY, CDR2 SMNVEV (reference sequence). Deletions cut 7 bases from V and 2 bases from J, with 14 bases between. The CDR3 covers 14 residues. The DNA for the CDR3 is TGTGCCAGCACCCCTCGAGCGGGTAACACTGAAGCTTTCTTT. Encoded protein: CASTPRAGNTEAFF.

The V and J genes are TRBV19 and TRBJ2-3; TRBD1 aligns across 8 bases. The CDR3 is 16 amino acids. The trim removed 6 bases at V and 4 bases at J, leaving 12 bases unmatched. The germline V gene encodes CDR1 LNHDA and CDR2 SQIVND (reference sequence). The CDR3 region is CASSPQGTGGADTQYF. DNA of the CDR3: TGTGCCAGTAGCCCCCAGGGGACAGGAGGTGCAGATACGCAGTATTTT.